The source of this TCR beta chain is a study of blood T cell repertoires in COVID-19. Whole-study context: The United States, Italy and Spain provided the acute and convalescent COVID-19 samples.

With V trimmed by 2 bases and J by 2 bases, 8 bases remained unmatched. The CDR3 spans 18 residues. Germline V gene sequence: CDR1 PRHDT, CDR2 FYEKMQ (reference sequence). Authors' data handling: Cell counts per sample came from amplifying reference gene primers. The repertoire was sequenced with immunoSEQ multiplex PCR; TCRdb's copy has only in-frame clones and lacks some. V and J calls and clone size come straight from that table; D and trimming were deduced from the DNA. The sample contains approximately 400,000 clones, about 89% of which appear only once. This sequence was found in a man aged 40-50 years with acute or convalescent COVID-19. This chain uses TRBV13 with TRBJ2-1, with 11 bases matching TRBD2. The specimen sequenced was peripheral blood. The CDR3 region is CASSLWIAGGTTYNEQFF. CDR3 nucleotide sequence: TGTGCCAGCAGCTTATGGATAGCGGGGGGGACAACCTACAATGAGCAGTTCTTC.